One and the same sample provided the 13 T cell receptor beta chains below, sequenced in a study of metastatic and nonmetastatic thyroid tumors. Using MiXCR, TCRdb re-called clones from the PCR reads. The repertoire consists of about 23,000 clones, with approximately 30% occurring once and the leading ten covering 5.4%. All patients were untreated before thyroid surgery. Sequenced: tumor tissue. The receptor source for this set is a female donor with papillary thyroid cancer or a benign thyroid nodule (not recorded which). Some clones in this sample may be carry-over from other donors' samples.

The sample holds many counts of this clone. V is TRBV9 and J is TRBJ2-1, with 10 nucleotides matching TRBD2. The V gene end was trimmed by 4 bases and the J gene end by 10 bases; junction bases not matched to a gene: 2. CDR3 length equals 12 residues. Germline assignment: CDR1 SGDLS and CDR2 YYNGEE. The CDR3 region has the DNA TGTGCCAGCAGCCTTAGCGGGGGGGAGCAGTTCTTC. Translated: CASSLSGGEQFF.

In this sample, this clone turned up many times. This chain connects TRBV7-8 to TRBJ1-5; D possibly corresponds to TRBD1 (6 bases). Trimming stripped 3 bases from V and 0 bases from J, with 12 bases between. The CDR3 is made up of 16 amino acids. CDR1 is SGHVS, CDR2 FQNEAQ, per germline. CDR3 in amino acids: CASSFTGLGSNQPQHF. The DNA for the CDR3 is TGTGCCAGCAGCTTTACAGGGTTGGGTAGCAATCAGCCCCAGCATTTT.

The gene calls are TRBV12-3 or TRBV12-4 and TRBJ2-7; maybe TRBD2 (7 bases). Between the trimmed V and J ends, which lost 5 bases and 7 bases, there was a span of 21 bases. The CDR3 spans 15 residues. The CDR3 nucleotides read TGTGCCAGCAGTGCCTGGGGGGGGCAGACGGGTGAGCAGTACTTC. Residues: CASSAWGGQTGEQYF.

This clone was seen a few times. The CDR3 region has the DNA TGCGCCAGCAGCTTGGCCCTAGCGGGCGGCGAGCAGTACTTC. Translated: CASSLALAGGEQYF. The chain combines TRBV5-1 with TRBJ2-7; TRBD2 matches 8 bases. The CDR3 runs to 14 residues. V gave up 0 bases and J gave up 6 bases; unmatched junction bases: 5. The V gene's germline CDR1 is SGHRS and CDR2 YFSETQ.

V usage is TRBV12-3 or TRBV12-4 and J usage is TRBJ2-1; a possible D gene is TRBD2 (6 bases). V dropped 6 bases and J dropped 13 bases, with 13 bases sitting between them. The CDR3 has 11 residues. As DNA, the CDR3 is TGTGCCAGCAGCATTGGGACTTCACAGTTCTTC. Its translation: CASSIGTSQFF.

V usage is TRBV6-1 and J usage is TRBJ1-5, with 9 bases lining up with TRBD1. CDR1 is MNHNS, CDR2 SASEGT, per germline. V was clipped by 2 bases and J by 6 bases; unmatched bases: 8. This CDR3 is 16 amino acids long. CDR3: CASSEPTTGGTQPQHF. Here the CDR3 DNA reads TGTGCCAGCAGTGAACCCACTACAGGGGGCACTCAGCCCCAGCATTTT.

This clone was recorded many times. J is TRBJ1-5 and V is TRBV7-2, with unresolved D. V lost 1 base to trimming and J lost 5 bases, with 6 bases between them. This CDR3 region has 13 residues. Germline-derived CDR1 and CDR2 are SGHTA and FQGNSA. CDR3 loop: CASSLGMDQPQHF. As DNA, the CDR3 is TGTGCCAGCAGCTTAGGAATGGATCAGCCCCAGCATTTT. Full variable domain (missing parts from reference TRBV7-2 and TRBJ1-5): GAGVSQSPSNKVTEKGKDVELRCDPISGHTALYWYRQSLGQGLEFLIYFQGNSAPDKSGLPSDRFSAERTGGSVSTLTIQRTQQEDSAVYLCASSLGMDQPQHFGDGTRLSIL.

This clone ranks as medium-sized. The chain links TRBV6-2 or TRBV6-3 to TRBJ1-2; D call uncertain. The length of the CDR3 is 12 residues. Germline lookup yields CDR1 MNHEY and CDR2 SVGEGT. V was cut by 4 bases and J by 4 bases, with 7 bases left in between. CDR3 amino acids: CASSSQVYGYTF. DNA of the CDR3: TGTGCCAGCAGTTCCCAGGTCTATGGCTACACCTTC.

Many counts were recorded for this clone. The sample has other DNA sequences that encode this CDR3 too. V is TRBV11-2 and J is TRBJ2-5; D may be TRBD1 (8 bases). Trimming removed 2 bases from V and 6 bases from J, with 16 bases in between. CDR1 is SGHAT and CDR2 is FQNNGV in the germline V gene. The CDR3 covers 15 residues. DNA of the CDR3: TGTGCCAGCAGCTTAAACAGCGGGACAGGACAGACCCAGTACTTC. It yields the protein CASSLNSGTGQTQYF.

This clone was counted ten times or more. In the same sample, other DNA sequences code for this CDR3. V is TRBV27 and J is TRBJ2-7, with 11 bases fitting TRBD2. With V trimmed by 5 bases and J by 6 bases, 12 bases remained unmatched. In germline, CDR1 is MNHEY, CDR2 SMNVEV (reference sequence). CDR3 size: 16 residues. The CDR3 region is CASSTLAGGRFGEQYF. The CDR3 bases are TGTGCCAGCAGTACCTTAGCGGGGGGGCGATTCGGCGAGCAGTACTTC.

The table lists this clone with many counts. CDR3 region: CSGRLANTGELFF. For the CDR3, the DNA is TGCAGCGGTAGGCTGGCGAACACCGGGGAGCTGTTTTTT. The chain is built from TRBV29-1 and TRBJ2-2; D unresolved. Germline lookup yields CDR1 SQVTM and CDR2 ANQGSEA. This CDR3 comprises 13 residues. Trimming left V 7 bases short and J 0 bases short, with 9 bases between.

This clone was observed at least ten times. The junction does not match germline at one end; this may be a read error. The chain couples TRBV14 to TRBJ2-1; no definite D call. This CDR3 is 12 amino acids long. Germline values: CDR1 SGHDN, CDR2 FVKESK. CDR3 residues: CASSEDYNEQFF. The CDR3 nucleotides read TGTGCCAGCAGCGAAGACTACAATGAGCAGTTCTTC. The full variable domain, its missing parts supplied by reference TRBV14 and TRBJ2-1, is EAGVTQFPSHSVIEKGQTVTLRCDPISGHDNLYWYRRVMGKEIKFLLHFVKESKQDESGMPNNRFLAERTGGTYSTLKVQPAELEDSGVYFCASSEDYNEQFFGPGTRLTVL.

At least ten counts were recorded for this clone. This may be a read error: a much more frequent sequence differs by one nucleotide. Other DNA variants within this sample encode the same CDR3. The chain combines TRBV7-2 with TRBJ2-3; D gene ambiguous. Per germline, CDR1 SGHTA and CDR2 FQGNSA. V gave up 0 bases and J gave up 9 bases, with 7 bases separating them. CDR3 length equals 12 residues. CDR3 residues: CASSLALGTQYF. The CDR3, as DNA: TGTGCCAGCAGCTTAGCTCTGGGGACGCAGTATTTT.